This T cell receptor beta chain was sequenced during a study of regulatory T cells in long-lasting Graves disease. Overall study findings and caveats: A greater number of public clonotypes (approximately 2,500) was shared by persistent patients than by new patients (over 900).

Libraries of TCR beta came from iRepertoire HTBI primers plus Arm-PCR of CDR3 regions. TCRdb used MiXCR to reprocess the multiplex PCR reads, holding one entry per CDR3 protein. The repertoire consists of some 350,000 distinct CDR3 sequences, with 15% to 20% occurring once and the leading ten covering around 20%. Concerning this clonotype itself: Its antigen remains unknown.

The time point here: newly diagnosed GD, antithyroid drugs for less than 3 months. Isolated PBMC RNA provided the starting material for the TCR library. These same data were also listed under a study on T cells in Graves' hyperthyroidism and ophthalmopathy. That source adds: The study enrolled patients aged 18 to 65 with newly diagnosed hyperthyroidism of under 2 months' duration.

This TCR was sampled from a woman aged 18-29 years with Graves disease. This sample comprised peripheral blood mononuclear cells (PBMCs), obtained at new diagnosis, from a patient treated with antithyroid drugs.

This CDR3 reads CASSRPVLIGYTF. The DNA for the CDR3 is TGTGCCAGCAGTAGGCCAGTTCTGATAGGCTACACCTTC. The chain recombines TRBV28 with TRBJ1-2; D not resolved. The CDR3 totals 13 residues. Germline V gene data show CDR1 as MDHEN and CDR2 as SYDVKM. Trimming took 5 bases from V and 8 from J, leaving 15 bases between them.